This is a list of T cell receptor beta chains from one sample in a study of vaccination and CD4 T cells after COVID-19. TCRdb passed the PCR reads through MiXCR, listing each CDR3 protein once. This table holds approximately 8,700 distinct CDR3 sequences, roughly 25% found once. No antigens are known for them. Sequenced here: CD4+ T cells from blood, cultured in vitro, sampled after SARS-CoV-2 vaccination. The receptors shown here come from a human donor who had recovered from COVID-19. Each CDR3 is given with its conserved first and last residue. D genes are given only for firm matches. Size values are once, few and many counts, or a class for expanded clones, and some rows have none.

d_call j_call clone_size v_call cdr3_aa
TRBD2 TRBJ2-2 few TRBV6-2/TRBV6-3 CATLAGGPTGELFF
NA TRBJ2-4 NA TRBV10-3 CAISPSSGLGRNIQYF
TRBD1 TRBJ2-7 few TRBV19 CASSSRTGGGEQYF
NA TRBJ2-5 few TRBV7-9 CASKAGNRESAETQYF
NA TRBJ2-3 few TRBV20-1 CSAPRGSTDTQYF
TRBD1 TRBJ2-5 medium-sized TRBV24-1 CATSQGGEVTQYF
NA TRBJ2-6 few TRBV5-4 CASSLLKGHSSGANVLTF
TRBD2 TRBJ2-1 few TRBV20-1 CSAPGLAGGYNEQFF
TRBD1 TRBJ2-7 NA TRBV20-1 CSATIPQGASYEQYF
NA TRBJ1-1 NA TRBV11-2 CASSLDEFPGSEAFF
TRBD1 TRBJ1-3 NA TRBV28 CATRWDRPSGNTIYF
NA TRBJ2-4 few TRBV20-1 CAGSEAATIIAKNIQYF
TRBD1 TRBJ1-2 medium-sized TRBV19 CASTYRQGGDYGYTF
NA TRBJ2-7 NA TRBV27 CASSLRVAPADQYF
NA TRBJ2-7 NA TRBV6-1 CASTPYGNFGSFSYEQYF
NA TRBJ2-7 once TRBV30 CAWSYQTGTYEQYF
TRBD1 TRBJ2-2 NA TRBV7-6 CASSPDRAHTGELFF
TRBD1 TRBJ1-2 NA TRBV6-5 CAGSYGGTGLNYGYTF
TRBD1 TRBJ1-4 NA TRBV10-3 CAISERQGEEKLFF
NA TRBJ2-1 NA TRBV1 CTSSQVAPSDEQFF
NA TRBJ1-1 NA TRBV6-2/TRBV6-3 CASSYSQRRLEAFF
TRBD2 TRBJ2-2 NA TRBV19 CASSPGTSNTGELFF
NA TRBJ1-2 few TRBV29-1 CSVASGREGYTF